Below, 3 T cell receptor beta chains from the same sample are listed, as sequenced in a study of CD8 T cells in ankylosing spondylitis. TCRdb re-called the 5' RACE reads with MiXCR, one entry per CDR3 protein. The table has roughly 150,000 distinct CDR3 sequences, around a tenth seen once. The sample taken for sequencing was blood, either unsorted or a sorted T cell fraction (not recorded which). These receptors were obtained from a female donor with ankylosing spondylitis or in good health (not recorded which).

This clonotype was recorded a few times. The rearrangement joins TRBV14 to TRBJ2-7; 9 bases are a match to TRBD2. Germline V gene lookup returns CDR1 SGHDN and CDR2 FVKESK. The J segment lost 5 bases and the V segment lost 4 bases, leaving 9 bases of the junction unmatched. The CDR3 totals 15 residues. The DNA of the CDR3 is TGTGCCAGCAGCCCCCTCACTGGGACTAGCCACGAGCAGTACTTC. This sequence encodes CASSPLTGTSHEQYF.

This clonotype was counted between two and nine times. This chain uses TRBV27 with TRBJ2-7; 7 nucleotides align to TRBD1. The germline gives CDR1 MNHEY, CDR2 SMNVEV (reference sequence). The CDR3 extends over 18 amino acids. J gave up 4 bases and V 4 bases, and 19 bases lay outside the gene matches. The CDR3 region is CASSWIGVVGGPPYEQYF. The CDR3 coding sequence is TGTGCCAGCAGTTGGATTGGGGTTGTAGGGGGCCCTCCTTACGAGCAGTACTTC.

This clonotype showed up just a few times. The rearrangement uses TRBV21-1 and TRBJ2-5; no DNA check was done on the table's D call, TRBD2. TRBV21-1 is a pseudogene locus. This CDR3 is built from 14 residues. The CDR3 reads CASRTPGLSQTQYF. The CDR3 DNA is TGTGCCAGCAGGACCCCGGGACTGAGTCAGACCCAGTACTTC.